The 2 T cell receptor beta chains reported below all come from one sample, sequenced in a study of neoadjuvant anti-PD-1 for oral cavity cancer. Sequencing used immunoSEQ multiplex PCR; TCRdb keeps in-frame clones, though not all of them. In the table there are 9,500 to 15,000 clones, 60% to 80% of which are singletons. Sequenced here: tumor tissue, sampled before nivolumab (anti-PD-1) treatment. These receptors were obtained from a person aged 35-79 years with oral cavity squamous cell carcinoma. The donor label of this sample is uncertain.

The V gene is TRBV7-9, the J gene TRBJ2-3, with D unresolved. The germline gives CDR1 SEHNR, CDR2 FQNEAQ (reference sequence). Trimming removed 5 bases from V and 3 bases from J, with 9 bases in between. The CDR3 loop spans 13 amino acids. CDR3 loop: CASSPRVTDTQYF. The CDR3, as DNA: TGTGCCAGCAGCCCGCGTGTTACAGATACGCAGTATTTT.

This clone qualifies as medium-sized (0.01 to 0.1%). This sequence joins TRBV28 and TRBJ2-7; D remains unclear. There are 11 residues in the CDR3. V lost 2 bases, J lost 2 bases, and 1 base lay in between. Germline V CDR1 and CDR2: MDHEN, SYDVKM. The CDR3 DNA follows: TGTGCCAGCAGTTTACCCTACGAGCAGTACTTC. Its translation is CASSLPYEQYF.